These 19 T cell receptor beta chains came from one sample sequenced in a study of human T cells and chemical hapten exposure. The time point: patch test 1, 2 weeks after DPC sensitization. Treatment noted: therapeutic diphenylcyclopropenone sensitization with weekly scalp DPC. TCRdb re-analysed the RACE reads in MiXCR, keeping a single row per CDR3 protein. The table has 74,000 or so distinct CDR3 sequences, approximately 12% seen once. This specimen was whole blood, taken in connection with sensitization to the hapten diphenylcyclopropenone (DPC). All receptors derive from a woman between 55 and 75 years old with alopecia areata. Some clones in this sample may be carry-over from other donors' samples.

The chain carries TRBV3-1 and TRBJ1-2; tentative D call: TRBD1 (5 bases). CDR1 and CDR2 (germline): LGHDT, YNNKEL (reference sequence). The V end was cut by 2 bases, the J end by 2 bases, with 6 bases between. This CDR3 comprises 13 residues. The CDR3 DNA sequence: TGTGCCAGCAGCCAACAGGGAAACTATGGCTACACCTTC. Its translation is CASSQQGNYGYTF.

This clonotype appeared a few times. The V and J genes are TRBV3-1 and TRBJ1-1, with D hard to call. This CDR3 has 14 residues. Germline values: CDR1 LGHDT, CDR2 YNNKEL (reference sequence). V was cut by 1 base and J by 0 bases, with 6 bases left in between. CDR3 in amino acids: CASSQGGVNTEAFF. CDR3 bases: TGTGCCAGCAGCCAAGGGGGAGTGAACACTGAAGCTTTCTTT.

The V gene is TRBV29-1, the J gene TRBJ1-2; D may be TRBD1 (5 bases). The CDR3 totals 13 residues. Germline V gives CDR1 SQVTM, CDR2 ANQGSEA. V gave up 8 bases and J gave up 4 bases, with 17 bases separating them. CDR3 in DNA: TGCAGCAGTGAAACCGGGACGGGCTATGGCTACACCTTC. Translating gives CSSETGTGYGYTF.

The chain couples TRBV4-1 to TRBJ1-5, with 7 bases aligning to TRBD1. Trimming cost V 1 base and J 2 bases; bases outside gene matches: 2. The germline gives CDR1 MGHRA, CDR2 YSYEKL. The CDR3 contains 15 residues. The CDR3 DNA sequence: TGCGCCAGCAGCCAAGGAGGGGGCGGCAATCAGCCCCAGCATTTT. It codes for CASSQGGGGNQPQHF.

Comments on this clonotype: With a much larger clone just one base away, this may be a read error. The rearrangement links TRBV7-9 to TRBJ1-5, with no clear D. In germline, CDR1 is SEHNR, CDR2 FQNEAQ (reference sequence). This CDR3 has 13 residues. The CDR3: CASSLDSIQPQHF. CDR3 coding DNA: TGTGCCAGCAGCTTAGATAGCATTCAGCCCCAGCATTTT. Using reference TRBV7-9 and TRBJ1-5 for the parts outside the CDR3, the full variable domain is DTGVSQNPRHKITKRGQNVTFRCDPISEHNRLYWYRQTLGQGPEFLTYFQNEAQLEKSRLLSDRFSAERPKGSFSTLEIQRTEQGDSAMYLCASSLDSIQPQHFGDGTRLSIL.

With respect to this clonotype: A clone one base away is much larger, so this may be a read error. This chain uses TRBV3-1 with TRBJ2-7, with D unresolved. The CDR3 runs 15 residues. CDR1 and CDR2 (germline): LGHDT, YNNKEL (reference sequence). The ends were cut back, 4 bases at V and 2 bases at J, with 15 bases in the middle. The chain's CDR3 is CASSLSCWGTYEQYF. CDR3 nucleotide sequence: TGTGCCAGCAGCCTTTCCTGTTGGGGAACCTACGAGCAGTACTTC.

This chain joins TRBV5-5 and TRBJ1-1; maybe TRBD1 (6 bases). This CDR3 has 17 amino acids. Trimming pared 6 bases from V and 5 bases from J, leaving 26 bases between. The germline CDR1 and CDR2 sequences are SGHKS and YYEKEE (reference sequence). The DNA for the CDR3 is TGTGCCAGCAACCCCTCTCCTCGGGGGCCGGTAGATACTGAAGCTTTCTTT. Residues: CASNPSPRGPVDTEAFF.

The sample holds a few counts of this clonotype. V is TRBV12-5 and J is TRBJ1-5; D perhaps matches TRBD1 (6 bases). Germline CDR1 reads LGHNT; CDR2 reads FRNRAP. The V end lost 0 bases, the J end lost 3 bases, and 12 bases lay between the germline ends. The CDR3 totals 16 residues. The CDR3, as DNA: TGTGCTAGTGGTTTGGTTTGGGGGCAGCCCAATCAGCCCCAGCATTTT. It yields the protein CASGLVWGQPNQPQHF.

The CDR3 nucleotides read TGTGCCAGCAGTGAAACCCAGGTATACATTGTATATCGGCAGTTCTTC. Encoded protein: CASSETQVYIVYRQFF. This rearrangement joins TRBV6-1 to TRBJ2-1, with unresolved D. This CDR3 has 16 residues. V lost 2 bases and J 12 bases, leaving 23 bases between the germline ends. CDR1 is MNHNS, CDR2 SASEGT, per germline.

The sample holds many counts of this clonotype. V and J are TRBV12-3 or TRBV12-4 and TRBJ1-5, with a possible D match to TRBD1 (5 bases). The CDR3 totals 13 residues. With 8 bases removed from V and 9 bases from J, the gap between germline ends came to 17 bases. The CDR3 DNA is TGTGCCAGCGGGGGGGAAGATATACGGCCCCAGCATTTT. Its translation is CASGGEDIRPQHF.

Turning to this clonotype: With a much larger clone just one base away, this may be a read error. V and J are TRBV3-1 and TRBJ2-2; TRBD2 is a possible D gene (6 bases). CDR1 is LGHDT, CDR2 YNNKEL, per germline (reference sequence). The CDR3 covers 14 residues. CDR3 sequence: CTSRRGTDTGELFF. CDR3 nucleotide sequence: TGTACCAGCAGACGCGGGACGGACACCGGGGAGCTGTTTTTT.

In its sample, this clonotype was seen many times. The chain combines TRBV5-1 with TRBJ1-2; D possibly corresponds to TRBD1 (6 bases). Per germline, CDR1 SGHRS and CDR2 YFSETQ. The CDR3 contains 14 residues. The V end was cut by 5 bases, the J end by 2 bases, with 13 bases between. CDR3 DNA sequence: TGCGCCAGCAGATTGTCACAGGGCAACTATGGCTACACCTTC. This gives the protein CASRLSQGNYGYTF.

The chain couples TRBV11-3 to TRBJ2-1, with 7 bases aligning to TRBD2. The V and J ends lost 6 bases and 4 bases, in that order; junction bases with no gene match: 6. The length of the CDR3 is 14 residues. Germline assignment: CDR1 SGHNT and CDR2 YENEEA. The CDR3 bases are TGTGCCAGCAGTCGCGGGGGACCTTACAATGAGCAGTTCTTC. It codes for CASSRGGPYNEQFF.

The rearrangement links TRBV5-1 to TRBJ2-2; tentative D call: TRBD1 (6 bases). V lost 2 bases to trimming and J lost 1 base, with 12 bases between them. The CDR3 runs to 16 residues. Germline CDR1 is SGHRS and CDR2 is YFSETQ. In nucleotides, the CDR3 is TGCGCCAGCAGCTTTAGTGGGGACAAGAACACCGGGGAGCTGTTTTTT. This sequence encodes CASSFSGDKNTGELFF.

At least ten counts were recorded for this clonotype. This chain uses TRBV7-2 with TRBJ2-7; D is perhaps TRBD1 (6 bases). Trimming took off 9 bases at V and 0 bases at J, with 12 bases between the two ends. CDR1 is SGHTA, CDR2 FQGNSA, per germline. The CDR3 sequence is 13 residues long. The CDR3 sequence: CARGAPSSYEQYF. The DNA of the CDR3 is TGTGCCAGGGGGGCGCCTAGCTCCTACGAGCAGTACTTC.

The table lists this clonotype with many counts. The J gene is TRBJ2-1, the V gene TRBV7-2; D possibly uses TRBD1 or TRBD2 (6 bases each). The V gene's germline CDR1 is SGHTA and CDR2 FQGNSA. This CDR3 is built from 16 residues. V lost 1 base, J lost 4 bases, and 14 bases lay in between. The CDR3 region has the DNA TGTGCCAGCAGCTTAGGCGGGACAAGAAGATACAATGAGCAGTTCTTC. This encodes CASSLGGTRRYNEQFF.

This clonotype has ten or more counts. The CDR3 is CASSPLGHTQYF. The CDR3 nucleotides are TGTGCCAGCAGCCCCCTAGGTCATACGCAGTATTTT. This chain links TRBV7-6 with TRBJ2-3; no clear D. The CDR3 length is 12 residues. Deletions cut 5 bases from V and 7 bases from J, with 10 bases between. Germline V gives CDR1 SGHVS, CDR2 FNYEAQ. Together with reference TRBV7-6 and TRBJ2-3, the CDR3 gives the full variable domain: GAGVSQSPRYKVTKRGQDVALRCDPISGHVSLYWYRQALGQGPEFLTYFNYEAQQDKSGLPNDRFSAERPEGSISTLTIQRTEQRDSAMYRCASSPLGHTQYFGPGTRLTVL.

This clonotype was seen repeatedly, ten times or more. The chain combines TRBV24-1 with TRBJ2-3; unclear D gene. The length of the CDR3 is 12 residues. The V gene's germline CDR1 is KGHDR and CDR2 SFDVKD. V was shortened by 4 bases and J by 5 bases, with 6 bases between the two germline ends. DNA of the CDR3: TGTGCCACCAGTGACGATAGAGATACGCAGTATTTT. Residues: CATSDDRDTQYF.

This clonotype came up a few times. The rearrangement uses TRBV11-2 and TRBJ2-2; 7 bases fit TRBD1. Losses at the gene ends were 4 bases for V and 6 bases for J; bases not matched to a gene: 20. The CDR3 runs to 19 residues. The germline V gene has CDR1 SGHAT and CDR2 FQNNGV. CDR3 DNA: TGTGCCAGCAGCTCAGATCCGGGACAGACCGTAATTTGGTCCGGGGAGCTGTTTTTT. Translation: CASSSDPGQTVIWSGELFF.